The 15 T cell receptor beta chains below all came from one sample that was sequenced in a study of blood T cell repertoires in COVID-19. Profiling relied on immunoSEQ multiplex PCR, and the TCRdb table lists in-frame clones only, not all of them. The sample lists 150,000 or so clones; roughly three quarters were seen once. Sequencing input: peripheral blood. These receptors were taken from a woman between 70 and 85 years old with acute or convalescent COVID-19.

The genes are TRBV18 and TRBJ1-4; the D gene is possibly TRBD1 (5 bases). V was trimmed by 2 bases and J by 0 bases, leaving 13 bases between them. CDR3 length: 17 residues. Germline loops: CDR1 KGHSH, CDR2 LQKENI. In DNA, the CDR3 is TGTGCCAGCTCACCAGGCAGGGCCTCCACAACTAATGAAAAACTGTTTTTT. Residues: CASSPGRASTTNEKLFF.

The gene calls are TRBV7-9 and TRBJ2-7; 7 nucleotides align to TRBD1. The CDR3 is made up of 14 amino acids. Germline-derived CDR1 and CDR2 are SEHNR and FQNEAQ (reference sequence). V gave up 5 bases and J gave up 0 bases; unmatched junction bases: 4. For the CDR3, the DNA is TGTGCCAGCAGCATTGGACAGGACTCCTACGAGCAGTACTTC. The encoded protein is CASSIGQDSYEQYF.

This clone has only a few counts. The rearrangement links TRBV9 to TRBJ2-3, with 9 bases identical to TRBD2. CDR1 and CDR2 from the germline V gene are SGDLS and YYNGEE. J gave up 1 base and V 0 bases, and 9 bases lay outside the gene matches. The CDR3 consists of 18 residues. The DNA of the CDR3 is TGTGCCAGCAGCGTAGACCCGGGACTAGCAAGTGGCACAGATACGCAGTATTTT. As protein: CASSVDPGLASGTDTQYF.

This clone was recorded a few times. The V gene is TRBV3-1 (or the pseudogene TRBV3-2), the J gene TRBJ1-5, with D tentatively TRBD1 (5 bases). From germline, CDR1 is LGHDT and CDR2 YNNKEL (reference sequence). Trimming removed 0 bases at V and 3 bases at J, with 15 bases between. The CDR3 is made up of 17 amino acids. CDR3 in amino acids: CASSQDLLRGSNQPQHF. The CDR3 DNA is TGTGCCAGCAGCCAAGATCTTCTTAGGGGTTCCAATCAGCCCCAGCATTTT.

The CDR3 DNA follows: TGTGCCAGCTCACCACAAGGAGAAGAGACCCAGTACTTC. Translated, it gives CASSPQGEETQYF. This chain joins TRBV18 and TRBJ2-5, with D hard to call. The length of the CDR3 is 13 residues. V was pared by 1 base and J by 3 bases, with 6 bases between. Per the germline V gene, CDR1 is KGHSH and CDR2 is LQKENI.

There are a few counts of this clone. V and J are TRBV6-5 and TRBJ1-6; 9 bases are a match to TRBD1. The CDR3 has 14 amino acids. Germline values: CDR1 MNHEY, CDR2 SVGAGI. Trimming took 6 bases from V and 8 from J; bases not matched to a gene: 5. CDR3 in amino acids: CASRWGQGDSPLHF. The CDR3 coding sequence is TGTGCCAGCAGATGGGGACAGGGAGATTCACCCCTCCACTTT.

The chain links TRBV6-2 or TRBV6-3 to TRBJ1-1, with 10 bases matching TRBD1. CDR3 length equals 15 residues. CDR1 and CDR2 from the germline V gene are MNHEY and SVGEGT. The V and J ends lost 6 bases and 1 base, in that order; junction bases with no gene match: 5. The CDR3 region has the DNA TGTGCCAGCAGCTCCAGGACAGGGGGGAACACTGAAGCTTTCTTT. Amino acid sequence: CASSSRTGGNTEAFF.

The CDR3 spells CASSFRGQETQYF. The DNA of the CDR3 is TGTGCCAGCAGTTTCCGGGGCCAAGAGACCCAGTACTTC. J is TRBJ2-5 and V is TRBV6-5, with a weak D call TRBD2 (5 bases). V was cut by 4 bases and J by 1 base, with 7 bases left in between. CDR3 length: 13 residues. Germline loops: CDR1 MNHEY, CDR2 SVGAGI.

The rearrangement links TRBV5-8 to TRBJ1-5; D possibly corresponds to TRBD1 (5 bases). Trimming removed 1 base from V and 2 bases from J, with 16 bases in between. CDR1 and CDR2 (germline): SGHTS, YDEGEE. The CDR3 runs to 17 residues. The CDR3 protein is CASSLMTDSVGNQPQHF. Written as DNA, the CDR3 is TGTGCCAGCAGCTTGATGACAGATAGTGTTGGCAATCAGCCCCAGCATTTT.

The genes are TRBV7-2 and TRBJ1-2, with 7 bases aligning to TRBD1. This CDR3 region has 15 residues. CDR1 and CDR2 from the germline V gene are SGHTA and FQGNSA. The J segment lost 2 bases and the V segment lost 2 bases, leaving 5 bases of the junction unmatched. In DNA form, the CDR3 reads TGTGCCAGCAGCTTACAGGGGGAAAGGAACTATGGCTACACCTTC. The encoded protein is CASSLQGERNYGYTF.

The V call is TRBV4-3, the J call TRBJ2-6, with D maybe TRBD2 (6 bases). Trimming left V 3 bases short and J 0 bases short, with 21 bases between. CDR1 LGHNA and CDR2 YSLEER come from the germline V gene. The CDR3 is 20 residues long. CDR3 protein: CASSQGFVAVPTSGANVLTF. The DNA for the CDR3 is TGCGCCAGCAGCCAGGGGTTCGTAGCGGTGCCTACCTCTGGGGCCAACGTCCTGACTTTC.

CDR3 nucleotide sequence: TGTGCCATCAGTGACACGGGACAGGGGGCGCGAGAGACCCAGTACTTC. Translated: CAISDTGQGARETQYF. The chain carries TRBV10-3 and TRBJ2-5; 12 bases are shared with TRBD1. In germline, CDR1 is ENHRY, CDR2 SYGVKD. Germline trimming cut 3 bases from V and 4 bases from J; bases unmatched to any gene: 6. This CDR3 comprises 16 residues.

This clone was recorded once. This sequence joins TRBV7-2 and TRBJ2-5; 12 bases are shared with TRBD2. The germline V gene encodes CDR1 SGHTA and CDR2 FQGNSA. With 1 base clipped from V and 0 bases from J, the junction kept 6 bases outside the gene matches. CDR3 size: 18 residues. Here the CDR3 DNA reads TGTGCCAGCAGCTTAGGGCTAGCGGGGGGGCGGAACCAAGAGACCCAGTACTTC. Residues: CASSLGLAGGRNQETQYF.

The chain combines TRBV5-4 with TRBJ2-1; 15 bases map to TRBD2. Germline loops: CDR1 SGHNT, CDR2 YYREEE (reference sequence). The CDR3 has 15 residues. Germline trimming cut 3 bases from V and 7 bases from J; bases unmatched to any gene: 2. The CDR3 bases are TGTGCCAGCAGCTGGACTAGCGGGGGGGCGAATGAGCAGTTCTTC. This encodes CASSWTSGGANEQFF.

This clone appeared a few times. The chain links TRBV6-6 to TRBJ1-6, with 8 bases identical to TRBD1. This CDR3 is 15 amino acids long. Germline-derived CDR1 and CDR2 are MNHNY and SVGAGI (reference sequence). Unmatched junction bases numbered 9, after V lost 5 bases and J lost 9 bases. The CDR3 DNA follows: TGTGCCAGCAGTGGTCTTCAGGGGGCTGCTTCACCCCTCCACTTT. Translation gives CASSGLQGAASPLHF.